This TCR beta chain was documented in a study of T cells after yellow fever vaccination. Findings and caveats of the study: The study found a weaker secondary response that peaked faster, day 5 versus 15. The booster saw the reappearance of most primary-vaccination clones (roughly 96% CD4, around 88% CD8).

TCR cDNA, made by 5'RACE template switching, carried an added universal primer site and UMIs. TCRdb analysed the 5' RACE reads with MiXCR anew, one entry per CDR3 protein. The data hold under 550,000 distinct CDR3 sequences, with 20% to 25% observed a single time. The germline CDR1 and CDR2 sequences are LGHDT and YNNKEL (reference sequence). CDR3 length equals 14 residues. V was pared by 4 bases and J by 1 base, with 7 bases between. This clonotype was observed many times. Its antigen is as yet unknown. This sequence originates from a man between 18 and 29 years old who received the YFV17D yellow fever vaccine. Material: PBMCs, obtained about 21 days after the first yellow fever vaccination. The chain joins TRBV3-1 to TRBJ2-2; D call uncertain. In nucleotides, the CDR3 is TGTGCCAGCAGCCGGTTCGGGAACACCGGGGAGCTGTTTTTT. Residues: CASSRFGNTGELFF.